The T cell receptor beta chain described here comes from a study of regulatory T cells in long-lasting Graves disease. The ends lost 7 bases at V and 6 bases at J; junction bases unmatched: 15. This CDR3 is built from 15 residues. The V gene's germline CDR1 is SGHRS and CDR2 YFSETQ. This clonotype occurred many times. To make TCR beta libraries, researchers used iRepertoire HTBI primers and Arm-PCR of CDR3 regions. TCRdb analysed the multiplex PCR reads with MiXCR anew, one entry per CDR3 protein. The repertoire holds 400,000 to 500,000 distinct CDR3 sequences, with roughly 15% as singletons. Time point reported: newly diagnosed GD, antithyroid drugs for less than 3 months. There was RNA extracted from PBMCs, and the TCR library was made from it. This sample also appeared in a second study, on T cells in Graves' hyperthyroidism and ophthalmopathy. This second study says: First-round RT-PCR targeting the TCR CDR3 was performed with the HTBI primer set.

The chain links TRBV5-1 to TRBJ2-7; TRBD1 agrees at 8 bases. The specimen was peripheral blood mononuclear cells (PBMCs), collected at new diagnosis, from a patient treated with antithyroid drugs. The TCR sequence derives from a woman aged 50 to 65 with Graves disease. CDR3 region: CASHTTRQGRREQYF. For the CDR3, the DNA is TGCGCCAGCCACACAACCAGACAGGGGAGGCGCGAGCAGTACTTC.